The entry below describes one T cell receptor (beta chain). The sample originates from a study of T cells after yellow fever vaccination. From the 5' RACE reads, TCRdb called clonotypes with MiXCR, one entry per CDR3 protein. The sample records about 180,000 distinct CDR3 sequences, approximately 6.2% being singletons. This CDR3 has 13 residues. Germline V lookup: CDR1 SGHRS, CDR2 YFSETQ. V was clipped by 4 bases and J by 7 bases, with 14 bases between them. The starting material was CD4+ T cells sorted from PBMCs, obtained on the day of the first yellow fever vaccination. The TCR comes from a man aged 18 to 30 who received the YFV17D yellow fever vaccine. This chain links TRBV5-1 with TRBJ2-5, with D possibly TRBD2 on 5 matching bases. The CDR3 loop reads CASSRTAEGTQYF. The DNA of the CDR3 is TGCGCCAGCAGCCGGACGGCCGAGGGGACCCAGTACTTC.